This TCR beta chain was identified during a study of regulatory T cells in long-lasting Graves disease. Investigators prepared the TCR beta libraries by applying iRepertoire HTBI primers and Arm-PCR of CDR3 regions. In TCRdb, the multiplex PCR reads were re-called with MiXCR into one record per CDR3 protein. The profile shows about 430,000 distinct CDR3 sequences, around 20% of them singletons. V lost 4 bases and J lost 3, with 10 bases in between. This CDR3 has 15 amino acids. Germline V CDR1 and CDR2: SGHVS, FNYEAQ. Time point defined: persistent/refractory GD, antithyroid drugs over 5 years with positive TRAb. RNA extracted from PBMCs served as the sequencing template. This clonotype came up once. No antigen is known for it. Study-wide findings and caveats: Patients with persistent Graves' had lower TCR diversity than newly diagnosed patients. Persistent patients shared more public clonotypes (under 3,000) than newly diagnosed patients (around 910).

The sequences come from peripheral blood mononuclear cells (PBMCs), collected when the disease was refractory, from a patient treated with antithyroid drugs. The chain joins TRBV7-6 to TRBJ2-6; D uncertain. The sequence was collected from a female donor with Graves disease. CDR3 sequence (DNA): TGTGCCAGCAGCTCCGACTCCTATGGGGCCAACGTCCTGACTTTC. It specifies CASSSDSYGANVLTF.